The 14 T cell receptor beta chains given below trace back to one sample, sequenced in a study of blood T cell repertoires in COVID-19. Using immunoSEQ multiplex PCR, the repertoire was profiled, and TCRdb retains in-frame clones only, with some absent. Of some 120,000 clones listed, about 89% are singletons. The specimen sequenced was peripheral blood. The receptors shown here come from a human donor with acute or convalescent COVID-19. The donor label of this sample is uncertain.

The CDR3 is CASSSQDGGWETQYF. In DNA form, the CDR3 reads TGTGCCAGCAGCTCACAAGACGGGGGGTGGGAGACCCAGTACTTC. This chain uses TRBV7-2 with TRBJ2-5, with TRBD2 identical over 7 bases. Germline CDR1 and CDR2: SGHTA and FQGNSA. J gave up 5 bases and V 4 bases, and 10 bases lay outside the gene matches. The CDR3 loop spans 15 amino acids.

This chain connects TRBV10-3 to TRBJ1-1; 9 nucleotides match TRBD1. CDR3 length: 16 amino acids. V gave up 0 bases and J gave up 1 base; unmatched junction bases: 3. The V gene's germline CDR1 is ENHRY and CDR2 SYGVKD. CDR3 protein: CAISESPGQGNTEAFF. The CDR3 coding sequence is TGTGCCATCAGTGAGTCCCCGGGACAGGGGAACACTGAAGCTTTCTTT.

The chain combines TRBV5-6 with TRBJ1-2, with TRBD1 matching 7 bases. Losses at the gene ends were 4 bases for V and 2 bases for J; bases not matched to a gene: 5. CDR1 SGHDT and CDR2 YYEEEE come from the germline V gene. CDR3 length equals 14 residues. CDR3: CASSMAGGNYGYTF. The CDR3 DNA reads as TGTGCCAGCAGCATGGCAGGGGGGAACTATGGCTACACCTTC.

The chain carries TRBV29-1 and TRBJ1-3; D ambiguous. Germline assignment: CDR1 SQVTM and CDR2 ANQGSEA. This CDR3 is built from 14 residues. Trimming removed 8 bases from V and 2 bases from J, with 16 bases in between. The CDR3 loop is CSFTPNGAGNTIYF. The CDR3 DNA follows: TGCAGCTTTACACCAAACGGGGCTGGAAACACCATATATTTT.

J is TRBJ2-5 and V is TRBV7-2; 11 bases are shared with TRBD2. This CDR3 contains 14 residues. J was trimmed by 7 bases and V by 6 bases; bases with no gene match: 7. CDR1 SGHTA and CDR2 FQGNSA come from the germline V gene. As DNA, the CDR3 is TGTGCCAGCAGTAGCGGGGGGGCCGGCCGGACCCAGTACTTC. It encodes CASSSGGAGRTQYF.

A few counts support this clone. This chain joins TRBV12-3 or TRBV12-4 and TRBJ1-2; 9 positions match TRBD1. The J segment lost 8 bases and the V segment lost 5 bases, leaving 3 bases of the junction unmatched. The CDR3 extends over 12 amino acids. The CDR3 loop is CASSETGGGYTF. The CDR3 DNA reads as TGTGCCAGCAGTGAGACAGGGGGAGGCTACACCTTC.

The chain links TRBV11-2 to TRBJ2-1; 9 nucleotides agree with TRBD2. Germline CDR1 is SGHAT and CDR2 is FQNNGV. CDR3 length equals 14 residues. The J segment lost 10 bases and the V segment lost 1 base, leaving 5 bases of the junction unmatched. The chain's CDR3 is CASSLVGLAGEQFF. The CDR3 DNA sequence: TGTGCCAGCAGCTTAGTGGGCCTAGCGGGGGAGCAGTTCTTC.

A single count supports this clone. This chain connects TRBV6-1 to TRBJ1-2, with TRBD1 as a possible D gene (6 bases). The CDR3 extends over 17 amino acids. Per the germline V gene, CDR1 is MNHNS and CDR2 is SASEGT. The ends were cut back, 1 base at V and 5 bases at J, with 20 bases in the middle. CDR3 nucleotides: TGTGCCAGCAGTGAAGATCGGATCGGGGGGCTCCATTATGGCTACACCTTC. Amino acids: CASSEDRIGGLHYGYTF.

This clone has just one count. This rearrangement joins TRBV5-1 to TRBJ1-1; D remains ambiguous. The germline gives CDR1 SGHRS, CDR2 YFSETQ. Between the trimmed V and J ends, which lost 0 bases and 6 bases, there was a span of 9 bases. The length of the CDR3 is 13 residues. The CDR3 sequence: CASSLDIYSEAFF. The CDR3 coding sequence is TGCGCCAGCAGCTTGGATATTTATTCTGAAGCTTTCTTT.

This chain connects TRBV12-3 or TRBV12-4 to TRBJ1-1, with TRBD1 matching 10 bases. This CDR3 is built from 13 residues. Trimming took 6 bases from V and 11 from J; bases not matched to a gene: 9. CDR3 in DNA: TGTGCCAGCAGACGGGGACAGGGGAAGGATGCTTTCTTT. Its translation: CASRRGQGKDAFF.

This sequence joins TRBV4-1 and TRBJ1-5; the match to TRBD1 covers 9 bases. V was pared by 2 bases and J by 5 bases, with 4 bases of the junction left unmatched. CDR1 is MGHRA, CDR2 YSYEKL, per germline. There are 15 residues in the CDR3. The CDR3: CASSQTGTGHQPQHF. In DNA, the CDR3 is TGCGCCAGCAGCCAAACCGGGACAGGGCATCAGCCCCAGCATTTT.

This clone has only one observation. The genes are TRBV29-1 and TRBJ2-1; no reliable D call. V lost 4 bases, J lost 5 bases, and 18 bases lay in between. Looked up from germline, CDR1 is SQVTM and CDR2 is ANQGSEA. The CDR3 runs to 15 residues. The CDR3: CSVASRLVPHNEQFF. CDR3 nucleotides: TGCAGCGTTGCCTCCAGACTTGTCCCCCACAATGAGCAGTTCTTC.

The V call is TRBV5-1, the J call TRBJ2-2; D unresolved. Germline assignment: CDR1 SGHRS and CDR2 YFSETQ. Trimming pared 0 bases from V and 5 bases from J, leaving 11 bases between. This CDR3 is built from 15 residues. Written as DNA, the CDR3 is TGCGCCAGCAGCTTGGGGCCACATTTGACCGGGGAGCTGTTTTTT. Translating gives CASSLGPHLTGELFF.

The V gene is TRBV6-2 or TRBV6-3, the J gene TRBJ2-7; D is perhaps TRBD1 (6 bases). Trimming removed 2 bases from V and 5 bases from J, with 22 bases in between. This CDR3 has 17 amino acids. Per the germline V gene, CDR1 is MNHEY and CDR2 is SVGEGT. CDR3 nucleotides: TGTGCCAGCAGTTACGGACAGAGTGGTCGATGGATCCACGAGCAGTACTTC. This encodes CASSYGQSGRWIHEQYF.